The rows below give T cell receptor beta chains drawn from one sample of a study of identical twins. TCRdb ran MiXCR on the 5' RACE reads and lists one entry per CDR3 protein. The sample includes 460,000 or so distinct CDR3 sequences, approximately 15% of them seen just once. The sample was also reused in another study, on yellow fever vaccine responses in identical twins.

Specimen: CD4+ T cells sorted from blood. These receptors came from a woman younger than 30 in good health. The CDR3 runs from the conserved cysteine through the conserved F or W. D genes are given only for firm matches. A row's size may be missing; if present it is once, few, many or a size class.

D gene | J gene | clone size | V gene | CDR3 protein | CDR3 DNA
TRBD2 | TRBJ2-1 | few | TRBV24-1 | CATSDAPTSGHNEQFF | TGTGCCACCAGTGATGCCCCGACTAGCGGCCACAATGAGCAGTTCTTC
- | TRBJ2-7 | few | TRBV3-1 | CASSQVQGSYEQYF | TGTGCCAGCAGCCAAGTTCAGGGAAGCTACGAGCAGTACTTC
TRBD1 | TRBJ2-3 | - | TRBV7-9 | CASSPTGQGATDTQYF | TGTGCCAGCAGCCCTACGGGACAGGGGGCCACAGATACGCAGTATTTT
- | TRBJ1-3 | - | TRBV3-1 | CASSHGSGNTIYF | TGTGCCAGCAGCCACGGCAGTGGAAACACCATATATTTT
TRBD2 | TRBJ2-5 | once | TRBV3-1 | CASSHAALAGVRETQYF | TGTGCCAGCAGCCACGCTGCACTAGCGGGGGTTCGGGAGACCCAGTACTTC
- | TRBJ1-2 | few | TRBV27 | CASSFEGNYGYTF | TGTGCCAGCAGTTTTGAGGGGAACTATGGCTACACCTTC
- | TRBJ1-1 | - | TRBV7-2 | CASSSQRSGVVEAFF | TGTGCCAGCAGCTCCCAGCGTTCGGGAGTGGTGGAAGCTTTCTTT
TRBD1 | TRBJ2-7 | once | TRBV5-1 | CASSLADRGSDEQYF | TGCGCCAGCAGCTTGGCCGACAGGGGAAGCGACGAGCAGTACTTC
TRBD1 | TRBJ2-4 | - | TRBV5-6 | CASSLYRGQGQNIQYF | TGTGCCAGCAGCTTGTATCGAGGACAGGGGCAAAACATTCAGTACTTC
TRBD2 | TRBJ2-7 | few | TRBV6-1 | CASSTGLAVGEQYF | TGTGCCAGCAGTACCGGACTAGCGGTGGGCGAGCAGTACTTC
- | TRBJ1-3 | - | TRBV5-1 | CASSFGATRNTIYF | TGCGCCAGCAGCTTTGGGGCGACGAGAAACACCATATATTTT
- | TRBJ2-3 | - | TRBV4-2 | CASSQDSLGGDFPQGQYF | TGTGCCAGCAGCCAAGATAGTTTGGGCGGGGACTTCCCTCAGGGGCAGTATTTT
TRBD2 | TRBJ2-1 | - | TRBV5-1 | CASSLEGLARNEQFF | TGCGCCAGCAGCTTGGAGGGACTAGCTCGCAATGAGCAGTTCTTC
TRBD2 | TRBJ2-3 | - | TRBV5-1 | CASSQSGTSGTDTQYF | TGCGCCAGCAGCCAGTCCGGGACTAGCGGGACAGATACGCAGTATTTT
TRBD2 | TRBJ2-5 | - | TRBV7-9 | CASSLRGLPGRETQYF | TGTGCCAGCAGCTTAAGGGGACTACCGGGCAGGGAGACCCAGTACTTC
- | TRBJ2-2 | - | TRBV7-7 | CASSLERRGTGELFF | TGTGCTAGCAGCTTAGAGCGAAGAGGCACCGGGGAGCTGTTTTTT
TRBD1 | TRBJ2-7 | many | TRBV12-3/TRBV12-4 | CASRDRASSYEQYF | TGTGCCAGCAGGGACAGGGCGAGCTCCTACGAGCAGTACTTC
- | TRBJ2-7 | - | TRBV11-1 | CASSLGYGPFNYEQYF | TGTGCCAGCAGCCTAGGTTATGGACCTTTCAACTACGAGCAGTACTTC
- | TRBJ2-3 | - | TRBV9 | CASSVSPRDTQYF | TGTGCCAGCAGCGTAAGCCCCCGAGATACGCAGTATTTT
- | TRBJ2-1 | - | TRBV27 | CASTDLGKGNNEQFF | TGTGCCAGCACCGATCTGGGGAAAGGAAACAATGAGCAGTTCTTC
TRBD2 | TRBJ2-3 | - | TRBV6-4 | CASKFARTSGSGTDTQYF | TGTGCCAGCAAATTCGCTAGGACTAGCGGGAGCGGGACAGATACGCAGTATTTT
- | TRBJ2-3 | - | TRBV3-1 | CASSRDPWGTDTQYF | TGTGCCAGCAGCCGGGACCCCTGGGGCACAGATACGCAGTATTTT
TRBD1 | TRBJ2-1 | few | TRBV5-1 | CASSPRTGGPSDEQFF | TGCGCCAGCAGCCCTAGGACAGGAGGTCCCTCAGATGAGCAGTTCTTC
- | TRBJ1-4 | few | TRBV3-1 | CASSQEGITEKLFF | TGTGCCAGCAGCCAAGAAGGGATAACTGAAAAACTGTTTTTT
TRBD1 | TRBJ2-1 | many | TRBV10-3 | CAISERGQSSYNEQFF | TGTGCCATCAGTGAGCGGGGACAGAGCTCCTACAATGAGCAGTTCTTC
- | TRBJ1-2 | - | TRBV5-6 | CASSFYGLGYGYTF | TGTGCCAGCAGCTTTTACGGTCTTGGCTATGGCTACACCTTC
- | TRBJ1-1 | - | TRBV5-8 | CASSLTGEGAFF | TGTGCCAGCAGCTTAACGGGAGAGGGAGCTTTCTTT
- | TRBJ2-1 | - | TRBV24-1 | CATSDHTGISSYNEQFF | TGTGCCACCAGTGATCATACCGGGATTAGCTCCTACAATGAGCAGTTCTTC
TRBD1 | TRBJ1-4 | - | TRBV7-9 | CASRSTGGKEKLFF | TGTGCCAGCCGAAGTACAGGGGGGAAGGAAAAACTGTTTTTT